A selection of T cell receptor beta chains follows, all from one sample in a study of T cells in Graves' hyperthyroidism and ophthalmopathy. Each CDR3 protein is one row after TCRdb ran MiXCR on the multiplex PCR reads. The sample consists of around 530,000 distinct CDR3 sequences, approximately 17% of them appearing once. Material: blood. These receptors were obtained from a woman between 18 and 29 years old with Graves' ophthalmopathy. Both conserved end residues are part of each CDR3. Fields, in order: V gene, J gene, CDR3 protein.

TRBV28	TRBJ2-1	CASSDAGPKGQFF
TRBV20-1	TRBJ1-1	CSARDPAGEDTEAFF
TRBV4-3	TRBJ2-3	CASSQERDGLRADTQYF
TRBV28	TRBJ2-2	CASFRGADTGELFF
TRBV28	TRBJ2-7	CASSFHPGYEQYF
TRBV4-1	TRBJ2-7	CASSQVGSGTYEQYF
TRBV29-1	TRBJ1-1	CSWSPAGGYEAFF
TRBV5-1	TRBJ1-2	CASSLGGEEPKGLYGYTF
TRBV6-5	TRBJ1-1	CASSYFRENTEAFF
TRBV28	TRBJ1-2	CAGSLTPGQGALYGYTF
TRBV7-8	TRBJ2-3	CASSYYDADTQYF
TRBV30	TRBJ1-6	CAWSVRGNSPLHF
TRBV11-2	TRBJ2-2	CASSLPGSWLTGELFF
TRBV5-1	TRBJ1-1	CASSLAWGGSGRTEAFF
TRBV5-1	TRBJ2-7	CASSSRSSYEQYF
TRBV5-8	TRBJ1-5	CASSFSARGIQPQHF
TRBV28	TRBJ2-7	CASRYLSYEQYF
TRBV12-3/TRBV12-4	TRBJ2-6	CASSTTGGAANVLTF
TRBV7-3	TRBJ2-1	CASSLLGGGLNEQFF
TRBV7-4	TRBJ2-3	CASSLSGLLDTQYF
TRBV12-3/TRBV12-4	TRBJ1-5	CTSSPDRGFNQPQHF
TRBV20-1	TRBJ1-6	CSARSLDGNSPLHF
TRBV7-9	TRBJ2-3	CASSLGGSRASAQYF
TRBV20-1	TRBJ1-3	CSASTLLLCSGNTIYF
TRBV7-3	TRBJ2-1	CASSSEGQSYNEQFF
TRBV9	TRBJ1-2	CASSGGQGANYGYTF